This T cell receptor beta chain was captured by sequencing in a study of OX40 agonist ivuxolimab in advanced cancers. Autoimmune disease history or systemic immunosuppression was exclusionary. Study results and limitations: Expanded clones belonging to CD8+ T cells outnumbered, on average, those of CD4+. The expanded peripheral T cells' antigen specificity was not determined. The CD4+ and CD8+ T cells in the blood had expanded clonally by week 6 at 0.1 to 3.0 mg/kg.

Here immunoSEQ multiplex PCR was the method, and the copy in TCRdb shows in-frame clones only, minus some. The sample consists of about 86,000 clones, about 90% of them appearing once. Trimming removed 3 bases from V and 4 bases from J; junction bases left unmatched: 9. The CDR3 spans 15 residues. CDR1 and CDR2 from the germline V gene are SGHRS and YFSETQ. Comment on this clone: Its antigen is unknown.

This TCR was sampled from an adult with an advanced solid tumor such as melanoma, head and neck, liver or kidney cancer. V gene TRBV5-1 combines with J gene TRBJ2-5; 7 bases match TRBD1. Material: CD4+ or CD8+ T cells sorted from blood, obtained in a trial of the OX40 agonist ivuxolimab. The CDR3 bases are TGCGCCAGCAGCTGGATACAGGGGTCAGGAGAGACCCAGTACTTC. This translates into CASSWIQGSGETQYF.